Each of the 20 T cell receptor beta chains below was sequenced from the same sample in a study of blood T cells in healthy people across ages. Using a J-beta primer mix together with a sample-barcoded 5' primer, a second PCR was run for roughly 6 to 12 cycles. From the 5' RACE reads, TCRdb called clonotypes with MiXCR, one entry per CDR3 protein. Of approximately 360,000 distinct CDR3 sequences in the sample, about 52% are singletons; the top ten hold 51%. Sequenced sample: blood. The source is a man between 60 and 75 years old in good health.

The chain joins TRBV9 to TRBJ2-7; no firm D call. The CDR3 loop spans 12 amino acids. The germline V and J ends were trimmed by 3 bases and 7 bases, with 11 bases remaining between them. The germline CDR1 and CDR2 sequences are SGDLS and YYNGEE. CDR3 sequence reads: CASSGPGSEQYF. The CDR3 DNA follows: TGTGCCAGCAGCGGCCCAGGTTCTGAGCAGTACTTC.

Concerning this clonotype: Sequence at one end of the junction differs from germline and may be a read error. The V call is TRBV20-1, the J call TRBJ2-1; 8 bases align to TRBD2. CDR1 is DFQATT and CDR2 is SNEGSKA in the germline V gene (reference sequence). The CDR3 runs to 16 residues. This CDR3 is CGAERWLAGSYNEQFF. DNA of the CDR3: TGCGGTGCAGAGAGATGGCTAGCGGGCTCCTACAATGAGCAGTTCTTC.

This CDR3 reads CASSAQRQGERNGYTF. The DNA for the CDR3 is TGTGCCAGCAGCGCCCAAAGACAGGGCGAACGCAATGGCTACACCTTC. The J gene is TRBJ1-2, the V gene TRBV9; 7 bases are shared with TRBD1. The CDR3 contains 16 residues. Germline assignment: CDR1 SGDLS and CDR2 YYNGEE. The junction had 14 bases not matched to a gene; V was cut back by 3 bases and J by 6 bases.

The rearrangement uses TRBV6-5 and TRBJ1-1, with D maybe TRBD1 (5 bases). The V gene lost 2 bases and the J gene lost 6 bases, with 13 bases spanning the gap. Germline V gene lookup returns CDR1 MNHEY and CDR2 SVGAGI. The CDR3 spans 14 residues. The CDR3 protein is CASSYLGGAAEAFF. The CDR3 DNA is TGTGCCAGCAGTTACCTCGGGGGTGCGGCTGAAGCTTTCTTT.

Turning to this clonotype: One end of the junction does not line up with germline, which may come from a read error. V usage is TRBV2 and J usage is TRBJ1-2; no firm D call. Per the germline V gene, CDR1 is SNHLY and CDR2 is FYNNEI. The CDR3 extends over 14 amino acids. The CDR3 spells CASSKEGSNYGYIF. CDR3 DNA sequence: TGTGCCAGCAGTAAGGAGGGATCTAACTATGGCTACATCTTC.

Written as DNA, the CDR3 is TGTGCCAGCAGCTCCCTGGGGGGCGGCACTGAAGCTTTCTTT. As protein: CASSSLGGGTEAFF. V gene TRBV7-2 combines with J gene TRBJ1-1; D perhaps matches TRBD1 (6 bases). The V end was cut by 4 bases, the J end by 4 bases, with 13 bases between. The germline CDR1 and CDR2 sequences are SGHTA and FQGNSA. The CDR3 has 14 amino acids.

J is TRBJ2-7 and V is TRBV5-1, with TRBD2 matching 11 bases. The germline V gene has CDR1 SGHRS and CDR2 YFSETQ. The V segment lost 3 bases and the J segment 2 bases; nucleotides outside the gene matches: 7. This CDR3 is 16 amino acids long. The CDR3 region has the DNA TGCGCCAGCAGCTGGACCCTAGCGGGGGGCCCCTACGAGCAGTACTTC. Translated, it gives CASSWTLAGGPYEQYF.

In its sample, this clonotype was seen a few times. The CDR3 coding sequence is TGTGCCAGCGGCGACGGAGACTATGGCTACACCTTC. Amino acid sequence: CASGDGDYGYTF. The chain couples TRBV3-1 to TRBJ1-2; unclear D gene. CDR3 length: 12 residues. Germline values: CDR1 LGHDT, CDR2 YNNKEL (reference sequence). V was pared by 8 bases and J by 3 bases, with 10 bases between.

The V and J genes are TRBV29-1 and TRBJ2-3; D may be TRBD1 (6 bases). The CDR3 has 16 residues. Trimming shortened V by 7 bases and J by 9 bases, and 29 bases separated the two germline ends. CDR1 and CDR2 (germline): SQVTM, ANQGSEA. Written as DNA, the CDR3 is TGCAGCGCCTCTTCAGGGGTAGGCTGGCCCGGAGAGACGCAGTATTTT. Amino acid sequence: CSASSGVGWPGETQYF.

This rearrangement joins TRBV3-1 to TRBJ1-2; a weak D match, TRBD1 (5 bases). The CDR3 is 17 amino acids. Germline loops: CDR1 LGHDT, CDR2 YNNKEL (reference sequence). Deletions cut 0 bases from V and 3 bases from J, with 17 bases between. The CDR3 region has the DNA TGTGCCAGCAGCCAAGATTTCCGGGGCCGATGGGACTATGGCTACACCTTC. Translation: CASSQDFRGRWDYGYTF.

This clonotype is a singleton in its sample. This CDR3 reads CASSPRNTGELFF. The CDR3 nucleotides read TGTGCCAGCAGTCCGAGGAACACCGGGGAGCTGTTTTTT. The chain couples TRBV2 to TRBJ2-2; D gene unclear. The CDR3 spans 13 residues. V was cut by 5 bases and J by 1 base, with 5 bases left in between. CDR1 is SNHLY, CDR2 FYNNEI, per germline.

The chain uses TRBV7-2 and TRBJ2-3; 11 bases line up with TRBD2. V shed 8 bases and J 6 bases; nucleotides not matched to a gene: 7. The CDR3 sequence is 14 residues long. In germline, CDR1 is SGHTA, CDR2 FQGNSA. The CDR3 coding sequence is TGTGCCAGCGGGATAGCGGGAGGGTTCGATACGCAGTATTTT. Its protein product is CASGIAGGFDTQYF.

V and J are TRBV5-8 and TRBJ2-1, with no clear D. The CDR3 is 14 residues long. Germline V gene lookup returns CDR1 SGHTS and CDR2 YDEGEE. Trimming removed 4 bases from V and 7 bases from J, with 15 bases in between. The CDR3 region has the DNA TGTGCCAGCAGCCCCCGGGTCCTAGTAAATGAGCAGTTCTTC. Its protein is CASSPRVLVNEQFF.

This clonotype came up a few times. V usage is TRBV29-1 and J usage is TRBJ1-2; 7 positions match TRBD1. Germline CDR1 SQVTM, CDR2 ANQGSEA. The V segment lost 5 bases and the J segment 3 bases; nucleotides outside the gene matches: 6. This CDR3 spans 13 amino acids. As DNA, the CDR3 is TGCAGCGTTCGGACAGGCCGGGACTATGGCTACACCTTC. Translated: CSVRTGRDYGYTF.

The genes are TRBV20-1 and TRBJ2-7, with 13 positions matching TRBD2. The J call is doubtful: the DNA matches TRBJ2-5 better. The germline V gene has CDR1 DFQATT and CDR2 SNEGSKA (reference sequence). The CDR3 runs to 15 residues. CDR3 coding DNA: TGCAGTGCCCCTCGAGGACTAGCGGGGGAAGAGACCCAGTACTTC. Protein sequence: CSAPRGLAGEETQYF.

The chain uses TRBV18 and TRBJ2-5; TRBD1 agrees at 12 bases. The ends lost 1 base at V and 11 bases at J; junction bases unmatched: 8. The CDR3 has 15 amino acids. CDR1 and CDR2 from the germline V gene are KGHSH and LQKENI. Here the CDR3 DNA reads TGTGCCAGCTCACCACGGGACAGGGGGCAGACTGAGCAGTACTTC. It codes for CASSPRDRGQTEQYF. Supplemented by reference TRBV18 and TRBJ2-5, the full variable domain reads NAGVMQNPRHLVRRRGQEARLRCSPMKGHSHVYWYRQLPEEGLKFMVYLQKENIIDESGMPKERFSAEFPKEGPSILRIQQVVRGDSAAYFCASSPRDRGQTEQYFGPGTRLLVL.

The rearrangement links TRBV12-3 or TRBV12-4 to TRBJ2-1, with TRBD1 matching over 7 bases. The J call could be wrong; TRBJ2-7 is a better fit for the DNA end. The CDR3 is 16 residues long. The CDR3 spells CASSLGTGVFAYEQYF. CDR3 sequence (DNA): TGTGCCAGCAGTCTAGGAACAGGGGTTTTCGCCTACGAGCAGTACTTC.

V usage is TRBV12-3 or TRBV12-4 and J usage is TRBJ2-1, with D possibly matching TRBD1 (7 bases). The CDR3 has 17 amino acids. V lost 3 bases and J lost 11, with 26 bases in between. CDR3 sequence: CASSLGAGGIGGQKQFF. CDR3 in DNA: TGTGCCAGCAGTTTGGGGGCAGGGGGAATCGGGGGCCAAAAGCAGTTCTTC.

V and J are TRBV7-2 and TRBJ2-1; D is undetermined. Germline CDR1 SGHTA, CDR2 FQGNSA. This CDR3 is 16 amino acids long. Trimming cost V 4 bases and J 0 bases, with 13 bases left between them. The CDR3 loop is CASSSRGESSYNEQFF. The CDR3 coding sequence is TGTGCCAGCAGCTCCCGTGGGGAAAGCTCCTACAATGAGCAGTTCTTC.

The chain has TRBV12-5 and TRBJ2-1, with a possible D match to TRBD2 (6 bases). The length of the CDR3 is 13 residues. V was cut by 8 bases and J by 7 bases, with 15 bases left in between. The germline V gene has CDR1 LGHNT and CDR2 FRNRAP. Here the CDR3 DNA reads TGTGCTAGTCGGGGGAGCGGGCATAATGAGCAGTTCTTC. This codes for CASRGSGHNEQFF.